Listed below are T cell receptor beta chains from one sample, sequenced in a study of blood T cell repertoires in COVID-19. This table comes from immunoSEQ multiplex PCR, and its TCRdb copy is limited to in-frame clones, with some not included. The data hold 250,000 to 300,000 clones, with 86% observed a single time. Sequencing input: peripheral blood. The receptors shown here come from an older woman with COVID-19, enrolled during active disease. The conserved cysteine and the conserved F or W are not part of the CDR3 here. Size tells how often a clone was seen (once, few, many) or the class of an expanded clone, and some rows leave it out.

V gene: TRBV6-2/TRBV6-3
clone size: .
CDR3 length: 11
CDR3 protein: ASSYRAGYGYT

V gene: TRBV5-4
clone size: .
CDR3 length: 12
CDR3 protein: ASSLDRVNTEAF

V gene: TRBV2
clone size: .
CDR3 length: 12
CDR3 protein: ASSPFGGEIGYT

V gene: TRBV9
clone size: .
CDR3 length: 13
CDR3 protein: ASSPSGATNEKLF

V gene: TRBV28
clone size: once
CDR3 length: 14
CDR3 protein: ASRGGTGWLQETQY

V gene: TRBV7-3
clone size: .
CDR3 length: 12
CDR3 protein: ASSTGLAVDTQY

V gene: TRBV13
clone size: .
CDR3 length: 11
CDR3 protein: ASSDRQVGELF

V gene: TRBV24-1
clone size: .
CDR3 length: 13
CDR3 protein: ATGLQGAKTGELF

V gene: TRBV27
clone size: .
CDR3 length: 13
CDR3 protein: ASSNPGLGTGELF

V gene: TRBV6-5
clone size: .
CDR3 length: 12
CDR3 protein: ASRSFGTNYGYT

V gene: TRBV27
clone size: .
CDR3 length: 13
CDR3 protein: ASSFERGGQETQY

V gene: TRBV2
clone size: few
CDR3 length: 11
CDR3 protein: ASRRDSNQPQH

V gene: TRBV24-1
clone size: .
CDR3 length: 13
CDR3 protein: ATSDPLDRGYGYT

V gene: TRBV9
clone size: .
CDR3 length: 12
CDR3 protein: ASSVRGLNTEAF

V gene: TRBV4-3
clone size: .
CDR3 length: 12
CDR3 protein: ASSRDAGDYGYT

V gene: TRBV27
clone size: .
CDR3 length: 15
CDR3 protein: ASSMERTARLTNGYT

V gene: TRBV7-3
clone size: .
CDR3 length: 13
CDR3 protein: ASSVQGRNTGELF

V gene: TRBV30
clone size: .
CDR3 length: 13
CDR3 protein: AWSVRLASTDTQY

V gene: TRBV6-6
clone size: few
CDR3 length: 13
CDR3 protein: ASRSSTGMSTEAF

V gene: TRBV27
clone size: .
CDR3 length: 12
CDR3 protein: ASSLMANTAEQY

V gene: TRBV5-4
clone size: .
CDR3 length: 12
CDR3 protein: ASSGRGGNTEAF

V gene: TRBV11-3
clone size: .
CDR3 length: 16
CDR3 protein: ASSASTGTSSGANVLT

V gene: TRBV7-2
clone size: .
CDR3 length: 12
CDR3 protein: ASSTSGLHYEQY

V gene: TRBV28
clone size: .
CDR3 length: 12
CDR3 protein: ASSPDRSGTEAF

V gene: TRBV19
clone size: .
CDR3 length: 11
CDR3 protein: ASRRGGANVLT

V gene: TRBV6-5
clone size: .
CDR3 length: 12
CDR3 protein: ASSYSTGVSGYT